Below are 8 T cell receptor beta chains sequenced from a single sample in a study of cytomegalovirus exposure and HLA in healthy donors (TCRdb year 2017). The library was made by the immunoSEQ multiplex PCR assay. For the multiplex PCR, a mixture combining 60 forward primers for TCR Vbeta segments and 13 reverse primers for TCR Jbeta segments was used. The table was pulled from immuneACCESS by TCRdb, which kept in-frame rearrangements only. Such tables lose some clones; where checked, under half of the loss comes from unresolved V genes, and the rest has no known cause. In all, the sample holds fewer than 250,000 clones, and more than 75% of those were seen once. About 3.8% of the sample is held by the ten biggest clonotypes. Specimen: PBMCs. Every receptor here comes from a male donor in good health and CMV-seronegative.

This clone was seen only once. The chain recombines TRBV19 with TRBJ2-1; 9 bases line up with TRBD2. Germline lookup yields CDR1 LNHDA and CDR2 SQIVND (reference sequence). The CDR3 sequence is 13 residues long. CDR3 sequence reads: CATRLAAYNEQFF. The CDR3 nucleotides read TGTGCTACCAGACTAGCGGCCTACAATGAGCAGTTCTTC.

The sample holds one count of this clone. The chain carries TRBV5-4 and TRBJ1-1; D not certain. The germline gives CDR1 SGHNT, CDR2 YYREEE (reference sequence). The CDR3 has 15 residues. V was trimmed by 5 bases and J by 3 bases, leaving 17 bases between them. The CDR3 DNA sequence: TGTGCCAGCAGGGGAGGAGAGGAAAGGGACACTGAAGCTTTCTTT. This codes for CASRGGEERDTEAFF.

This chain uses TRBV6-6 with TRBJ2-7; 11 bases match TRBD1. J was trimmed by 6 bases and V by 0 bases; bases with no gene match: 4. The CDR3 loop spans 15 amino acids. Germline assignment: CDR1 MNHNY and CDR2 SVGAGI (reference sequence). CDR3 in amino acids: CASSYSTGTGGEQYF. The CDR3 nucleotides read TGTGCCAGCAGTTACTCGACCGGGACAGGGGGCGAGCAGTACTTC.

This clone was detected once. The chain joins TRBV19 to TRBJ1-2; D uncertain. Germline V lookup: CDR1 LNHDA, CDR2 SQIVND (reference sequence). Trimming removed 1 base at V and 11 bases at J, with 8 bases between. The CDR3 totals 11 residues. DNA for the CDR3: TGTGCCAGTAGTATAGGCGGAGGTTACACCTTC. Encoded protein: CASSIGGGYTF.

The table lists this clone with a count of one. The genes are TRBV12-5 and TRBJ2-3, with TRBD2 identical over 8 bases. This CDR3 is built from 14 residues. The V gene end was trimmed by 5 bases and the J gene end by 2 bases; junction bases not matched to a gene: 3. CDR1 and CDR2 from the germline V gene are LGHNT and FRNRAP. CDR3 sequence reads: CASGTGLDTDTQYF. The CDR3, as DNA: TGTGCTAGTGGTACGGGACTAGACACAGATACGCAGTATTTT.

The chain has TRBV19 and TRBJ1-2; possibly TRBD1 for D (5 bases). Trimming shortened V by 3 bases and J by 4 bases, and 12 bases separated the two germline ends. The CDR3 spans 14 residues. Germline loops: CDR1 LNHDA, CDR2 SQIVND (reference sequence). Here the CDR3 reads CASSMLAGRYGYTF. The CDR3 region has the DNA TGTGCCAGTAGTATGTTGGCAGGGCGCTATGGCTACACCTTC.

V usage is TRBV7-2 and J usage is TRBJ2-2; 8 nucleotides agree with TRBD2. The CDR3 extends over 16 amino acids. CDR1 is SGHTA, CDR2 FQGNSA, per germline. Unmatched junction bases numbered 6, after V lost 1 base and J lost 5 bases. The CDR3 sequence: CASSLVPAGVTGELFF. DNA of the CDR3: TGTGCCAGCAGCTTAGTCCCAGCGGGAGTAACCGGGGAGCTGTTTTTT.

This clone has a handful of counts. CDR3 residues: CASSILQGNIQYF. The CDR3 region has the DNA TGTGCCAGTAGTATATTACAGGGTAACATTCAGTACTTC. The chain carries TRBV19 and TRBJ2-4; the D gene is possibly TRBD1 (6 bases). The CDR3 has 13 residues. V lost 2 bases to trimming and J lost 7 bases, with 9 bases between them. CDR1 is LNHDA and CDR2 is SQIVND in the germline V gene (reference sequence).